The source of this T cell receptor (beta chain) is a study of blood T cell repertoires in COVID-19. The repertoire was sequenced with immunoSEQ multiplex PCR; TCRdb's copy has only in-frame clones and lacks some. The data hold about 50,000 clones, with around 80% observed a single time. With 2 bases removed from V and 6 bases from J, the gap between germline ends came to 14 bases. The germline gives CDR1 MNHEY, CDR2 SVGAGI. This CDR3 region has 15 residues. This clonotype originated in a man between 65 and 85 years old with acute or convalescent COVID-19. The chain links TRBV6-5 to TRBJ2-1, with D possibly being TRBD2 (6 bases). The sample consisted of peripheral blood. CDR3: CASSYEKGTSNEQFF. For the CDR3, the DNA is TGTGCCAGCAGTTACGAGAAGGGGACTTCCAATGAGCAGTTCTTC.